Sequencing of this T cell receptor beta chain was carried out in a study of vaccination effects on CD4 cells after COVID-19. Across the whole study: A couple of convalescent patients each provided a sample, at 16 days and at one week before vaccination. Study results and limitations: Late post-vaccination, clones induced by infection and those induced by vaccine underwent marked clonal contraction.

The table came from immunoSEQ multiplex PCR; TCRdb's copy has only in-frame clones and leaves some out. The sample yields tens of thousands of clones, about 73% seen once. Turning to this clone: Its cognate antigen is unknown.

Viral peptide pools were used in the ViraFEST assay to expand antigen-specific CD4+ T cells, and sequencing came afterward. Culture lasted about ten days before CD4+ T cell isolation. PCR confirmed that the person was infected with SARS-CoV-2 between March and December 2020. Cultivation was performed at roughly 2 million PBMC per well with approximately 10 IU/ml IL-2 and roughly 9.3 ug/ml peptides added. Cultures received IL-2 medium that replaced half the medium on days 3 and 7. Germline V gene sequence: CDR1 SGHTA, CDR2 FQGTGA. The trim removed 5 bases at V and 2 bases at J, leaving 3 bases unmatched. This CDR3 is built from 15 residues.

V is TRBV7-3 and J is TRBJ2-6, with TRBD1 identical over 7 bases. The sample was CD4+ T cells from PBMCs cultured with HCoV-NL63 spike peptides, taken before COVID-19 vaccination. The sequence derives from a human donor who had a prior SARS-CoV-2 infection. Here the CDR3 DNA reads TGTGCCAGCAGCCCGGGACAGCCTGGGGCCAACGTCCTGACTTTC. Its protein product is CASSPGQPGANVLTF. Full variable domain (missing parts from reference TRBV7-3 and TRBJ2-6): GAGVSQTPSNKVTEKGKYVELRCDPISGHTALYWYRQSLGQGPEFLIYFQGTGAADDSGLPNDRFFAVRPEGSVSTLKIQRTERGDSAVYLCASSPGQPGANVLTFGAGSRLTVL.